The 4 T cell receptor beta chains listed next were all sequenced from one sample in a study of OX40 agonist ivuxolimab in advanced cancers. Using immunoSEQ multiplex PCR, the repertoire was profiled, and TCRdb retains in-frame clones only, with some absent. The profile shows 45,000 to 65,000 clones, about 88% of them singletons. The specimen comprised CD4+ or CD8+ T cells sorted from blood, sampled in a trial of the OX40 agonist ivuxolimab. These receptors were taken from an adult with an advanced solid tumor such as melanoma, head and neck, liver or kidney cancer.

The chain is built from TRBV9 and TRBJ1-1; no firm D call. Germline CDR1 is SGDLS and CDR2 is YYNGEE. Trimming stripped 2 bases from V and 1 base from J, with 9 bases between. There are 14 residues in the CDR3. CDR3: CASSVASKNTEAFF. DNA for the CDR3: TGTGCCAGCAGCGTTGCCAGCAAGAACACTGAAGCTTTCTTT.

Of note for this clone: Other nucleotide sequences in the sample specify the same CDR3. V usage is TRBV4-1 and J usage is TRBJ2-7, with a weak D call TRBD2 (6 bases). The CDR3 covers 15 residues. Trimming shortened V by 1 base and J by 3 bases, and 13 bases separated the two germline ends. The germline gives CDR1 MGHRA, CDR2 YSYEKL. The CDR3 region is CASSQGLVGGYEQYF. Here the CDR3 DNA reads TGCGCCAGCAGCCAAGGACTAGTCGGGGGCTACGAGCAGTACTTC.

The rearrangement uses TRBV6-6 and TRBJ1-4; TRBD1 agrees at 11 bases. Unmatched junction bases numbered 6, after V lost 4 bases and J lost 8 bases. The CDR3 contains 15 residues. Germline lookup yields CDR1 MNHNY and CDR2 SVGAGI (reference sequence). CDR3 loop: CASSSRTGGIEKLFF. The CDR3 nucleotides are TGTGCCAGCAGTTCCCGGACAGGGGGCATCGAAAAACTGTTTTTT.

The V and J genes are TRBV9 and TRBJ1-2; 9 nucleotides line up with TRBD1. Germline V lookup: CDR1 SGDLS, CDR2 YYNGEE. The CDR3 is 15 residues long. V was clipped by 0 bases and J by 4 bases; unmatched bases: 4. CDR3 DNA: TGTGCCAGCAGCGTAGAAAGGGACAGGGCCTATGGCTACACCTTC. It yields the protein CASSVERDRAYGYTF. Full variable domain (missing parts from reference TRBV9 and TRBJ1-2): DSGVTQTPKHLITATGQRVTLRCSPRSGDLSVYWYQQSLDQGLQFLIQYYNGEERAKGNILERFSAQQFPDLHSELNLSSLELGDSALYFCASSVERDRAYGYTFGSGTRLTVV.